The 25 T cell receptor beta chains given below trace back to one sample, sequenced in a study of blood T cell repertoires in COVID-19. TCRdb's table, derived via immunoSEQ multiplex PCR, lists solely in-frame clones and lacks some. This table has roughly 380,000 clones, 88% appearing once. Sequenced sample: PBMCs or T cells enriched from blood (not recorded which). Receptor source: a woman aged 25 to 45 who had been exposed to COVID-19.

The V gene is TRBV11-3, the J gene TRBJ2-1; a possible D gene is TRBD2 (6 bases). V was cut by 1 base and J by 4 bases, with 11 bases left in between. The CDR3 extends over 15 amino acids. Germline values: CDR1 SGHNT, CDR2 YENEEA. The CDR3 coding sequence is TGTGCCAGCAGCTTAGCGGGACTTCCATACAATGAGCAGTTCTTC. Encoded protein: CASSLAGLPYNEQFF.

The chain is built from TRBV25-1 and TRBJ2-5, with a tentative D call TRBD2 (5 bases). V gave up 2 bases and J gave up 4 bases, with 11 bases separating them. The CDR3 runs to 14 residues. The germline CDR1 and CDR2 sequences are MGHDK and SYGVNS. CDR3 protein: CASSETRKRETQYF. CDR3 DNA: TGTGCCAGCAGTGAAACTAGAAAACGAGAGACCCAGTACTTC.

The CDR3 nucleotides read TGTGCCTGGAGTTCCTCCGAGACCCAGTACTTC. Translation gives CAWSSSETQYF. The rearrangement uses TRBV30 and TRBJ2-5; D is undetermined. The CDR3 spans 11 residues. Germline-derived CDR1 and CDR2 are GTSNPN and SVGIG (reference sequence). The V end lost 2 bases, the J end lost 5 bases, and 6 bases lay between the germline ends.

This chain connects TRBV9 to TRBJ2-1, with 12 bases identical to TRBD2. The CDR3 runs to 16 residues. The germline V gene has CDR1 SGDLS and CDR2 YYNGEE. After removal of 4 bases from V and 4 bases from J, the junction contained 6 bases not matched to a gene. CDR3 sequence: CASSSTSGSVYNEQFF. The CDR3 DNA reads TGTGCCAGCAGCTCGACTAGCGGGAGTGTATACAATGAGCAGTTCTTC.

The chain employs TRBV30 and TRBJ1-1, with D hard to call. CDR3 length: 16 residues. V was shortened by 0 bases and J by 6 bases, with 20 bases between the two germline ends. CDR1 and CDR2 (germline): GTSNPN, SVGIG (reference sequence). The CDR3 is CAWSVHRGGVIAEAFF. For the CDR3, the DNA is TGTGCCTGGAGTGTACACCGGGGAGGCGTGATCGCTGAAGCTTTCTTT.

The chain carries TRBV5-4 and TRBJ1-6; D is possibly TRBD1 (6 bases). Germline CDR1 is SGHNT and CDR2 is YYREEE (reference sequence). The CDR3 contains 15 residues. Trimming shortened V by 2 bases and J by 6 bases, and 12 bases separated the two germline ends. This chain's CDR3 is CASSLRQAFNSPLHF. CDR3 nucleotides: TGTGCCAGCAGCTTACGACAGGCCTTTAATTCACCCCTCCACTTT.

The chain links TRBV4-2 to TRBJ1-4; D may be TRBD1 (5 bases). Germline V gene data show CDR1 as LGHNA and CDR2 as YNFKEQ. The CDR3 is 13 amino acids. V was cut by 4 bases and J by 4 bases, with 7 bases left in between. The CDR3 coding sequence is TGTGCCAGCAGCCGCAGGGTTAATGAAAAACTGTTTTTT. Encoded protein: CASSRRVNEKLFF.

V is TRBV10-3 and J is TRBJ2-6; 7 bases are a match to TRBD1. V was clipped by 6 bases and J by 0 bases; unmatched bases: 11. Germline CDR1 ENHRY, CDR2 SYGVKD. This CDR3 spans 18 amino acids. The CDR3 reads CAIRVGRDRDSGANVLTF. The CDR3 nucleotides read TGTGCCATCAGAGTTGGACGGGACAGAGACTCTGGGGCCAACGTCCTGACTTTC.

The V call is TRBV27, the J call TRBJ2-7, with D maybe TRBD1 (5 bases). In germline, CDR1 is MNHEY, CDR2 SMNVEV (reference sequence). The CDR3 is 13 amino acids. V gave up 4 bases and J gave up 2 bases, with 9 bases separating them. The CDR3 is CASSYQGAYEQYF. For the CDR3, the DNA is TGTGCCAGCAGTTACCAGGGCGCCTACGAGCAGTACTTC.

The V call is TRBV2, the J call TRBJ1-5; D might be TRBD1 (6 bases). CDR1 is SNHLY, CDR2 FYNNEI, per germline. The CDR3 has 15 residues. V gave up 4 bases and J gave up 5 bases, with 15 bases separating them. CDR3 in DNA: TGTGCCAGCAGTGTGGGTCAGGGGTCGCATCAGCCCCAGCATTTT. Translation gives CASSVGQGSHQPQHF.

The chain combines TRBV7-8 with TRBJ2-3, with D unclear. Trimming cost V 5 bases and J 2 bases, with 11 bases left between them. This CDR3 is 14 amino acids long. Germline lookup yields CDR1 SGHVS and CDR2 FQNEAQ. Here the CDR3 DNA reads TGTGCCAGCAGCGCATTCCGCGACACAGATACGCAGTATTTT. This sequence encodes CASSAFRDTDTQYF.

This clone was seen more than once but under ten times. This sequence joins TRBV11-3 and TRBJ2-7, with TRBD2 identical over 10 bases. The CDR3 spans 14 residues. With 4 bases clipped from V and 1 base from J, the junction kept 1 base outside the gene matches. Germline assignment: CDR1 SGHNT and CDR2 YENEEA. The CDR3 DNA follows: TGTGCCAGCAGCTCGGGACTAGCGTCCTACGAGCAGTACTTC. This codes for CASSSGLASYEQYF.

The V call is TRBV9, the J call TRBJ2-2; TRBD2 might be the D (6 bases). V was clipped by 0 bases and J by 6 bases, with 12 bases between them. CDR3 length: 15 residues. Germline V gene lookup returns CDR1 SGDLS and CDR2 YYNGEE. CDR3 in amino acids: CASSVAGGAAGELFF. As DNA, the CDR3 is TGTGCCAGCAGCGTAGCCGGAGGGGCGGCCGGGGAGCTGTTTTTT.

The chain is built from TRBV19 and TRBJ2-5; TRBD1 agrees at 7 bases. CDR1 is LNHDA, CDR2 SQIVND, per germline (reference sequence). This CDR3 comprises 16 residues. The V gene end was trimmed by 1 base and the J gene end by 2 bases; junction bases not matched to a gene: 7. In DNA form, the CDR3 reads TGTGCCAGTAGTATAGTTCGACAGGGATTACAAGAGACCCAGTACTTC. Its translation is CASSIVRQGLQETQYF.

The chain is built from TRBV30 and TRBJ2-3; 7 bases match TRBD2. Germline V gene data show CDR1 as GTSNPN and CDR2 as SVGIG (reference sequence). Germline trimming cut 3 bases from V and 3 bases from J; bases unmatched to any gene: 3. CDR3 length equals 13 residues. CDR3 protein: CAWSHGRTDTQYF. The CDR3 coding sequence is TGTGCCTGGAGCCACGGGAGGACAGATACGCAGTATTTT.

V usage is TRBV3-1 (or the pseudogene TRBV3-2) and J usage is TRBJ1-1; D remains unclear. With 5 bases removed from V and 6 bases from J, the gap between germline ends came to 16 bases. CDR3 length: 14 amino acids. Germline CDR1 LGHDT, CDR2 YNNKEL (reference sequence). CDR3 region: CASSTTSRYAEAFF. The CDR3 nucleotides are TGTGCCAGCAGCACCACGAGCCGGTACGCTGAAGCTTTCTTT.

This clone appeared a few times. This chain links TRBV12-3 or TRBV12-4 with TRBJ1-1; TRBD1 is a possible D gene (5 bases). The CDR3 contains 11 residues. The CDR3 coding sequence is TGTGGGGGCAGACAGAACACTGAAGCTTTCTTT. Protein sequence: CGGRQNTEAFF.

The chain links TRBV7-9 to TRBJ1-2; D unclear. The ends were cut back, 10 bases at V and 1 base at J, with 13 bases in the middle. This CDR3 is built from 13 residues. CDR1 and CDR2 (germline): SEHNR, FQNEAQ (reference sequence). The chain's CDR3 is CAIATEYNYGYTF. CDR3 nucleotides: TGTGCCATCGCTACCGAATATAACTATGGCTACACCTTC.

The chain has TRBV2 and TRBJ2-7, with TRBD1 matching 8 bases. CDR1 is SNHLY, CDR2 FYNNEI, per germline. CDR3 length equals 14 residues. J lost 2 bases, V lost 6 bases, and 6 bases had no gene match. The CDR3 bases are TGTGCCAGCAGCCGCTCACAGGGGGCCTACGAGCAGTACTTC. Its translation: CASSRSQGAYEQYF.

The V and J genes are TRBV9 and TRBJ1-2; possibly TRBD1 for D (5 bases). Trimming shortened V by 5 bases and J by 8 bases, and 10 bases separated the two germline ends. The germline V gene has CDR1 SGDLS and CDR2 YYNGEE. CDR3 length equals 11 residues. The CDR3 region is CASRGAGGYTF. CDR3 DNA: TGTGCCAGCAGAGGGGCTGGCGGCTACACCTTC.

This chain joins TRBV13 and TRBJ1-5; D not resolved. Trimming removed 0 bases from V and 3 bases from J, with 6 bases in between. The CDR3 runs to 14 residues. Germline loops: CDR1 PRHDT, CDR2 FYEKMQ (reference sequence). CDR3 in DNA: TGTGCCAGCAGCTTAGGGGCCCCCAATCAGCCCCAGCATTTT. This encodes CASSLGAPNQPQHF. Supplemented by reference TRBV13 and TRBJ1-5, the full variable domain reads AAGVIQSPRHLIKEKRETATLKCYPIPRHDTVYWYQQGPGQDPQFLISFYEKMQSDKGSIPDRFSAQQFSDYHSELNMSSLELGDSALYFCASSLGAPNQPQHFGDGTRLSIL.

The rearrangement uses TRBV13 and TRBJ2-7, with 10 bases matching TRBD1. CDR3 length: 13 amino acids. Germline V lookup: CDR1 PRHDT, CDR2 FYEKMQ (reference sequence). J lost 6 bases, V lost 5 bases, and 4 bases had no gene match. CDR3 in amino acids: CASSPRTGGEQYF. In DNA, the CDR3 is TGTGCCAGCAGCCCCCGGACAGGGGGCGAGCAGTACTTC.

The genes are TRBV28 and TRBJ2-6; 7 bases are shared with TRBD2. V trimming: 10 bases; J trimming: 0 bases; junction bases outside the gene matches: 9. In germline, CDR1 is MDHEN, CDR2 SYDVKM. The CDR3 has 16 residues. The CDR3 region is CATNEGLTSGANVLTF. CDR3 DNA: TGTGCCACCAATGAGGGACTAACCTCTGGGGCCAACGTCCTGACTTTC.

The chain carries TRBV5-1 and TRBJ2-2; tentatively, D is TRBD2 (7 bases). V dropped 7 bases and J dropped 2 bases, with 18 bases sitting between them. Germline loops: CDR1 SGHRS, CDR2 YFSETQ. The CDR3 runs to 16 residues. The CDR3 region has the DNA TGCGCCAGCGCAAAAGCGGGGACACTTAACACCGGGGAGCTGTTTTTT. This translates into CASAKAGTLNTGELFF.

The V call is TRBV7-9, the J call TRBJ2-7; TRBD1 matches at 7 bases. Germline V gene data show CDR1 as SEHNR and CDR2 as FQNEAQ (reference sequence). The CDR3 sequence is 13 residues long. V dropped 5 bases and J dropped 5; count of bases not matched to a gene: 6. CDR3 region: CASSGRDSDEQYF. The CDR3 region has the DNA TGTGCCAGCAGCGGCCGGGACAGCGACGAGCAGTACTTC.